This TCR beta chain was sequenced in a study of shared clonotypes between healthy human individuals. Whole-study results and caveats: An anticipated effect of sequencing depth on clonotype sharing among donors was recognized. Rarefaction showed that sequencing of sorted subsets was incomplete (despite large depth).

Concerning this clone: Its antigen is not identified.

The naive CD8 fraction comprised CD45RO-negative cells positively selected for CCR7 and excluded terminally differentiated effector memory CD45RA+ cells. Genomic DNA (from each subset) was split evenly across several immunoSEQ plates. This table comes from immunoSEQ multiplex PCR, and its TCRdb copy is limited to in-frame clones, with some not included. The sample carries about 2 million clones, 85% to 95% recorded once. The sequenced sample was naive CD8+ T cells sorted from blood. This sequence was found in a man between 18 and 29 years old in good health.

CDR3 loop: CASSYRGGPNYEQYF. The CDR3 nucleotides are TGCGCCAGCAGCTACAGGGGAGGTCCCAACTACGAGCAGTACTTC. The chain is built from TRBV5-1 and TRBJ2-7, with D maybe TRBD1 (7 bases). The CDR3 runs 15 residues. V was shortened by 3 bases and J by 3 bases, with 16 bases between the two germline ends. Germline-derived CDR1 and CDR2 are SGHRS and YFSETQ.